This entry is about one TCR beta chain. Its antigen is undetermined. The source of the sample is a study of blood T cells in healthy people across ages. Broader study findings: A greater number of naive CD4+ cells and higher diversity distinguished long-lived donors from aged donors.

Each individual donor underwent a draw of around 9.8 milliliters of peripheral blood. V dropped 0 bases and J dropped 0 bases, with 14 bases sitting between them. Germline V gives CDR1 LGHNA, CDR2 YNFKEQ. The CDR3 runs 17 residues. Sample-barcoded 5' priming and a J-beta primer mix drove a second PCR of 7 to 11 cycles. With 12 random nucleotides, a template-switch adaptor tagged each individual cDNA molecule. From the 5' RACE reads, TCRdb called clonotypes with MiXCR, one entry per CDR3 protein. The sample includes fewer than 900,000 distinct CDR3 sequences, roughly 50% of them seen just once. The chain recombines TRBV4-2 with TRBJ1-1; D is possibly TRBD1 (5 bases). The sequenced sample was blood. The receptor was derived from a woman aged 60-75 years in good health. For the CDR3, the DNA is TGTGCCAGCAGCCAAGATAGTCAGGGCCGGGTGAACACTGAAGCTTTCTTT. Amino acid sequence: CASSQDSQGRVNTEAFF.